The source of this TCR beta chain is a study of T cell repertoires in cytomegalovirus infection. This clonotype was detected ten times or more. Its matching antigen is unknown. TCRdb used MiXCR to reprocess the reads, holding one entry per CDR3 protein. The sample has 150,000 to 200,000 distinct CDR3 sequences; 14% are singletons. The CDR3 consists of 14 residues. Germline V gene data show CDR1 as LNHDA and CDR2 as SQIVND (reference sequence). V dropped 5 bases and J dropped 10 bases, with 15 bases sitting between them. General observations from the study: The ex vivo response was dominated by HLA-C-restricted CMV-specific TCR beta clonotypes. Cumulated frequencies of public TCR beta families served to identify carriers of CMV plus the relevant HLA.

The V and J genes are TRBV19 and TRBJ1-6; D uncertain. This receptor was obtained from a human donor in good health (CMV status not recorded). Some clones in this sample may be carry-over from other donors' samples. Material for sequencing was PBMCs. The CDR3 is CASSSLLRRSPLHF. The CDR3 DNA follows: TGTGCCAGTAGTTCACTGCTACGAAGGTCACCCCTCCACTTT.